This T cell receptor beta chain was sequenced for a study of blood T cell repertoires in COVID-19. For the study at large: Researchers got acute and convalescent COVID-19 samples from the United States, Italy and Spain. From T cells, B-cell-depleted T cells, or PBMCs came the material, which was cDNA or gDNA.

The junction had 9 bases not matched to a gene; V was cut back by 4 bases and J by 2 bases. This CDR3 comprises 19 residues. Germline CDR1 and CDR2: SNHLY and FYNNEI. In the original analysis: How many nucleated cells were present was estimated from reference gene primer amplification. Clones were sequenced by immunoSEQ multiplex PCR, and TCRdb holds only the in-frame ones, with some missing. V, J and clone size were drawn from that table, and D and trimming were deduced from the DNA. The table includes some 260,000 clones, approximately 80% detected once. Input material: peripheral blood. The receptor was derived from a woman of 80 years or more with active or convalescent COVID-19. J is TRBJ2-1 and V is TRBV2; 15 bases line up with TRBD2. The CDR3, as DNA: TGTGCCAGCAGTGGTGGTTTAGGACTAGCGGGAGGGCCCTACAATGAGCAGTTCTTC. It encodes CASSGGLGLAGGPYNEQFF.